These 13 T cell receptor beta chains share one sample of origin, sequenced in a study of blood T cell repertoires in COVID-19. Repertoires were generated with immunoSEQ multiplex PCR, while TCRdb's copy carries only in-frame clones and drops some. The sample has under 95,000 clones; 83% are singletons. The sequencing sample was made of peripheral blood. The receptor set was obtained from a woman of 80 years or more with acute or convalescent COVID-19.

The chain combines TRBV7-9 with TRBJ2-5; 10 bases are shared with TRBD1. V was pared by 5 bases and J by 4 bases, with 4 bases of the junction left unmatched. The CDR3 has 14 amino acids. From germline, CDR1 is SEHNR and CDR2 FQNEAQ (reference sequence). CDR3 protein: CASSLRDRGETQYF. CDR3 nucleotides: TGTGCCAGCAGCCTACGGGACAGGGGAGAGACCCAGTACTTC.

This chain links TRBV6-2 or TRBV6-3 with TRBJ1-2; maybe TRBD1 (5 bases). CDR3 length: 14 residues. Trimming removed 2 bases at V and 4 bases at J, with 11 bases between. CDR1 and CDR2 (germline): MNHEY, SVGEGT. The CDR3, as DNA: TGTGCCAGCAGTTACGGCTCGACAGTCTATGGCTACACCTTC. This gives the protein CASSYGSTVYGYTF.

The chain's CDR3 is CSVAVRGDGELFF. For the CDR3, the DNA is TGCAGCGTGGCGGTAAGGGGCGACGGGGAGCTGTTTTTT. The gene calls are TRBV29-1 and TRBJ2-2; possible D gene TRBD1, 5 bases. V gave up 6 bases and J gave up 7 bases, with 15 bases separating them. The CDR3 is 13 amino acids. Germline CDR1 reads SQVTM; CDR2 reads ANQGSEA.

This clone was counted a single time. The rearrangement links TRBV3-1 (or the pseudogene TRBV3-2) to TRBJ2-1; tentatively, D is TRBD2 (5 bases). Trimming cost V 1 base and J 9 bases, with 13 bases left between them. CDR3 length: 14 residues. Per germline, CDR1 LGHDT and CDR2 YNNKEL (reference sequence). CDR3 DNA: TGTGCCAGCAGCCAAGTCGTCGGGAAGGGTGAGCAGTTCTTC. The encoded protein is CASSQVVGKGEQFF.

This clone was seen a single time. The chain employs TRBV4-1 and TRBJ1-5; no firm D call. CDR3 size: 17 residues. Per the germline V gene, CDR1 is MGHRA and CDR2 is YSYEKL. V dropped 0 bases and J dropped 7 bases, with 19 bases sitting between them. The CDR3 nucleotides read TGCGCCAGCAGCCAAGAATCAACGTCGGGAGGCGGGCAGCCCCAGCATTTT. Translation gives CASSQESTSGGGQPQHF.

The rearrangement joins TRBV7-9 to TRBJ2-1, with 7 bases that match TRBD2. Looked up from germline, CDR1 is SEHNR and CDR2 is FQNEAQ (reference sequence). Germline trimming cut 5 bases from V and 15 bases from J; bases unmatched to any gene: 10. The CDR3 is 12 amino acids. The CDR3 nucleotides are TGTGCCAGCAGCCTGGAGGCGGGAGAACCGTTCTTC. It translates to CASSLEAGEPFF.

This sequence joins TRBV7-8 and TRBJ2-3; 9 nucleotides line up with TRBD1. Germline V gene sequence: CDR1 SGHVS, CDR2 FQNEAQ. This CDR3 is 15 amino acids long. J gave up 6 bases and V 5 bases, and 9 bases lay outside the gene matches. The CDR3 protein is CASSQTGGAEDTQYF. The CDR3 DNA is TGTGCCAGCAGCCAAACAGGGGGCGCGGAGGATACGCAGTATTTT.

There are a few counts of this clone. The chain combines TRBV6-5 with TRBJ2-2; the match to TRBD1 covers 11 bases. V lost 6 bases and J lost 7; bases outside the gene matches: 7. This CDR3 is built from 15 residues. In germline, CDR1 is MNHEY, CDR2 SVGAGI. The CDR3 protein is CASSPDRGRIGELFF. CDR3 coding DNA: TGTGCCAGCAGCCCGGACAGGGGGCGAATCGGGGAGCTGTTTTTT.

The chain employs TRBV11-2 and TRBJ2-5; D gene uncertain. This CDR3 is 13 amino acids long. Trimming pared 4 bases from V and 10 bases from J, leaving 16 bases between. The V gene's germline CDR1 is SGHAT and CDR2 FQNNGV. The CDR3 DNA sequence: TGTGCCAGCAGCTATAATATCCGAAGCGACCAGTACTTC. Translation gives CASSYNIRSDQYF. Based on the CDR3 plus reference TRBV11-2 and TRBJ2-5, the full variable domain is EAGVAQSPRYKIIEKRQSVAFWCNPISGHATLYWYQQILGQGPKLLIQFQNNGVVDDSQLPKDRFSAERLKGVDSTLKIQPAKLEDSAVYLCASSYNIRSDQYFGPGTRLLVL.

The chain has TRBV3-1 (or the pseudogene TRBV3-2) and TRBJ1-6, with a weak D call TRBD1 (6 bases). This CDR3 has 15 amino acids. V dropped 2 bases and J dropped 9 bases, with 14 bases sitting between them. Germline lookup yields CDR1 LGHDT and CDR2 YNNKEL (reference sequence). This CDR3 reads CASSQWDTRTSPLHF. The CDR3 DNA sequence: TGTGCCAGCAGCCAATGGGACACCAGGACTTCACCCCTCCACTTT.

This chain links TRBV29-1 with TRBJ2-5; 9 positions match TRBD1. CDR3 length: 14 amino acids. The germline CDR1 and CDR2 sequences are SQVTM and ANQGSEA. Trimming at V came to 7 bases and at J to 9 bases, leaving 15 bases not matched to a gene. The CDR3 protein is CSGITGGGGFSQYF. The CDR3 DNA follows: TGCAGCGGGATCACAGGGGGCGGAGGTTTCTCCCAGTACTTC.

V is TRBV18 and J is TRBJ2-1; 10 nucleotides agree with TRBD2. Losses at the gene ends were 4 bases for V and 8 bases for J; bases not matched to a gene: 8. The CDR3 consists of 15 residues. The germline CDR1 and CDR2 sequences are KGHSH and LQKENI. For the CDR3, the DNA is TGTGCCAGCTCACTCCTAGCGGGAGTAGGGGATGAGCAGTTCTTC. It is translated as CASSLLAGVGDEQFF.

This clone was found a few times. The chain carries TRBV7-2 and TRBJ2-1; 8 bases agree with TRBD1. From germline, CDR1 is SGHTA and CDR2 FQGNSA. After removal of 8 bases from V and 6 bases from J, the junction contained 12 bases not matched to a gene. The CDR3 has 15 residues. The CDR3 loop reads CASDRGQGILNEQFF. The DNA of the CDR3 is TGTGCCAGCGACAGGGGTCAGGGAATCCTCAATGAGCAGTTCTTC.